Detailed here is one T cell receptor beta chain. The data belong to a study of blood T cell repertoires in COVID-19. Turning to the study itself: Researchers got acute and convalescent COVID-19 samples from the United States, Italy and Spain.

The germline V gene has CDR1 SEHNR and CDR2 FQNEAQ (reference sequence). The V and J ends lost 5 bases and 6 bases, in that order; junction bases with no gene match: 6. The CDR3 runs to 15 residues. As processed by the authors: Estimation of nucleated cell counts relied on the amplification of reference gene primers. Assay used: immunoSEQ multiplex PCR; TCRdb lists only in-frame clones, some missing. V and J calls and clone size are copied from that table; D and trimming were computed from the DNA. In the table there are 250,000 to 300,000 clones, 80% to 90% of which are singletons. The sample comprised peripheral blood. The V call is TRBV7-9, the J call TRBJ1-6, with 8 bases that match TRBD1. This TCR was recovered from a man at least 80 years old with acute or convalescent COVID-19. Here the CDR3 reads CASSLEGQGNSPLHF. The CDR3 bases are TGTGCCAGCAGCCTAGAAGGACAGGGTAATTCACCCCTCCACTTT.